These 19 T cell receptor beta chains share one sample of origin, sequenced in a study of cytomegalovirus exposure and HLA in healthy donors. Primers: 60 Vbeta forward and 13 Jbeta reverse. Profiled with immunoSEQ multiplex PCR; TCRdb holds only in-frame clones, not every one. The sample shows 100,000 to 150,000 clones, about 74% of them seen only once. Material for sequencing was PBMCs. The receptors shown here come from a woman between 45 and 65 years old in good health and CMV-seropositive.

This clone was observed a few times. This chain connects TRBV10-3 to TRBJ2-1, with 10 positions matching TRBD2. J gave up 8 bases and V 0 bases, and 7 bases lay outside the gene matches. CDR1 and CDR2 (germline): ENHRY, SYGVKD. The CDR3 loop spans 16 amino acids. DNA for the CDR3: TGTGCCATCAGTGAGTCGAAGAGCGGGGGGGCCGATGAGCAGTTCTTC. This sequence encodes CAISESKSGGADEQFF.

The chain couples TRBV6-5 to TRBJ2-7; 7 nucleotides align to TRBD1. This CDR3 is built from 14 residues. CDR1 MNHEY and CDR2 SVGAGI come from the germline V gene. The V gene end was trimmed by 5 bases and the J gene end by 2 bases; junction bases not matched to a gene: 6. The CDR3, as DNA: TGTGCCAGCAGTCTGGGACAGAGAACCTACGAGCAGTACTTC. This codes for CASSLGQRTYEQYF.

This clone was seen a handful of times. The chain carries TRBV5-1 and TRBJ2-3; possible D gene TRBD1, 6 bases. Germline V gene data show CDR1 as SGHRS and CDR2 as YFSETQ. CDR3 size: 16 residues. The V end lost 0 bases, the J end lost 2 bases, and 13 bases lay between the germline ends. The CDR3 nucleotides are TGCGCCAGCAGCTTGGCTCACGGACAGTCCACAGATACGCAGTATTTT. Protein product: CASSLAHGQSTDTQYF.

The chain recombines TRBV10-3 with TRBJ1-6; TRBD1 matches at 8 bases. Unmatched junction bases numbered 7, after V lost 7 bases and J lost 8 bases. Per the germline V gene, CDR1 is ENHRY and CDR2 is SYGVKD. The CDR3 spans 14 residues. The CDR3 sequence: CAITRDRGDSPLHF. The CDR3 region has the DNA TGTGCCATCACCAGAGACAGGGGCGATTCACCCCTCCACTTT.

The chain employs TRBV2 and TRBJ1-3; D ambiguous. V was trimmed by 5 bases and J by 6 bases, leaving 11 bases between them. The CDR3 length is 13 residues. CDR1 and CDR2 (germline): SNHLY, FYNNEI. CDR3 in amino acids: CASSREKENTIYF. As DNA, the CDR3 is TGTGCCAGCAGTCGAGAAAAAGAAAACACCATATATTTT.

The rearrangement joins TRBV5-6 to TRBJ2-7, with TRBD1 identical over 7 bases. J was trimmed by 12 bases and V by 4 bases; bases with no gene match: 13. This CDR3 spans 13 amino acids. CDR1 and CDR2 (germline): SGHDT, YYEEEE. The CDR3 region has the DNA TGTGCCAGCAGCCCATCGTACCGGGACAGTCTGTACTTC. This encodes CASSPSYRDSLYF.

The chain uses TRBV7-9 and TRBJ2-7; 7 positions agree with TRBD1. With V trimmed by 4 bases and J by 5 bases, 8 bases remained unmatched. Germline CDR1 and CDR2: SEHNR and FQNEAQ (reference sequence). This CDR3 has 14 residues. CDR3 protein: CASSSSTGKNEQYF. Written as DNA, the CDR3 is TGTGCCAGCAGCTCTTCGACAGGGAAAAACGAGCAGTACTTC.

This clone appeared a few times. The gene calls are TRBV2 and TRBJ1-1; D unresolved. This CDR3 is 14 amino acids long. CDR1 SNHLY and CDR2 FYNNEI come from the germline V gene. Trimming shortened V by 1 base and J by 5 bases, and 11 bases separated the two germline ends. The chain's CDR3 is CASSEGQVMTEAFF. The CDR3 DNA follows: TGTGCCAGCAGTGAAGGGCAGGTGATGACTGAAGCTTTCTTT.

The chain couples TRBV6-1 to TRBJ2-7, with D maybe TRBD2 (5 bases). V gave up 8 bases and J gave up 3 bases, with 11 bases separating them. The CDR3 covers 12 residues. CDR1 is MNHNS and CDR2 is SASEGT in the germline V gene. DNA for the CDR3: TGTGCCAGCGGGAGACCCTTCTACGAGCAGTACTTC. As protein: CASGRPFYEQYF.

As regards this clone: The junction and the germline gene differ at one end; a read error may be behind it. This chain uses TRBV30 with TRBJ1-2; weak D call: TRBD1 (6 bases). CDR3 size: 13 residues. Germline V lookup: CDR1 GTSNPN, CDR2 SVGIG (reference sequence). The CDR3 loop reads CAWRLGGLAGYPF. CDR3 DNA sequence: TGTGCCTGGAGACTCGGGGGGCTGGCTGGCTACCCCTTC.

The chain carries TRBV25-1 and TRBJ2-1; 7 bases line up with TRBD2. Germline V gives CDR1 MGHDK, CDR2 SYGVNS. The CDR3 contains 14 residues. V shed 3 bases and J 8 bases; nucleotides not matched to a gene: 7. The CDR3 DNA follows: TGTGCCAGCAGTGATGCGACTAGCATGGATGAGCAGTTCTTC. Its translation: CASSDATSMDEQFF.

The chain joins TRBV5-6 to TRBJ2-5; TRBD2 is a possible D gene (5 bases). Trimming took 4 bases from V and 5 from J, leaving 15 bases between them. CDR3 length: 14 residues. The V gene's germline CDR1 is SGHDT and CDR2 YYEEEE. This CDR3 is CASSRLREEETQYF. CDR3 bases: TGTGCCAGCAGCCGGTTGAGGGAAGAGGAGACCCAGTACTTC.

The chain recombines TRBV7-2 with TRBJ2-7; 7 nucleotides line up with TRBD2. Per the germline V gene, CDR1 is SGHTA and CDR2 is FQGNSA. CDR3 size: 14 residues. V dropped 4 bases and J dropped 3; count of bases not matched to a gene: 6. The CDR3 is CASSSGLGFYEQYF. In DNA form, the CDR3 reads TGTGCCAGCAGCTCAGGACTAGGTTTCTACGAGCAGTACTTC. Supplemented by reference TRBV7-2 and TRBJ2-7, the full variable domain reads GAGVSQSPSNKVTEKGKDVELRCDPISGHTALYWYRQSLGQGLEFLIYFQGNSAPDKSGLPSDRFSAERTGGSVSTLTIQRTQQEDSAVYLCASSSGLGFYEQYFGPGTRLTVT.

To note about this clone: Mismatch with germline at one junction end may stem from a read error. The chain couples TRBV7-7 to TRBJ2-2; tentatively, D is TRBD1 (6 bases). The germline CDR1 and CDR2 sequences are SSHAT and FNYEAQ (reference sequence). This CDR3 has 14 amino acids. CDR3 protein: CASSWTQGTGELFF. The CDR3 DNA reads TGTGCTAGCAGCTGGACGCAGGGGACCGGGGAGCTGTTTTTT.

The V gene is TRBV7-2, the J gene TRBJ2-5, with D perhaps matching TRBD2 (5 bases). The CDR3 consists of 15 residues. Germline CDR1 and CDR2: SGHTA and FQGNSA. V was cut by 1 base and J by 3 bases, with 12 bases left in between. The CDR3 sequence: CASSLGRLREETQYF. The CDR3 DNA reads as TGTGCCAGCAGCTTAGGGAGGTTGAGGGAAGAGACCCAGTACTTC.

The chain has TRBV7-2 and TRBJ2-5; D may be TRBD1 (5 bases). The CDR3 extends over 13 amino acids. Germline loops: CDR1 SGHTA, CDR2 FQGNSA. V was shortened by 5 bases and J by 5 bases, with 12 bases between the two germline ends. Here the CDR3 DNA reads TGTGCCAGCAGCGCAGACAGCGCTGAGACCCAGTACTTC. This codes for CASSADSAETQYF.

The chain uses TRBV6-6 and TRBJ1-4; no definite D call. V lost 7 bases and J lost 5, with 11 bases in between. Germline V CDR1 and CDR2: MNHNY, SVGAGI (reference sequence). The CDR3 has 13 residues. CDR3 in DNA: TGTGCCAGCACCCCCGACGGGAATGAAAAACTGTTTTTT. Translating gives CASTPDGNEKLFF.

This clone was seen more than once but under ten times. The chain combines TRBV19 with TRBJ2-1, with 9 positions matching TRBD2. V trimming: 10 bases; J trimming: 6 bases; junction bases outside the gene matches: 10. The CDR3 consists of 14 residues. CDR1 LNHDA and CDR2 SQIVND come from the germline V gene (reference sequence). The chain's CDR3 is CATRGGGGLNEQFF. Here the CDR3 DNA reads TGTGCCACGCGGGGCGGGGGGGGGCTCAATGAGCAGTTCTTC.

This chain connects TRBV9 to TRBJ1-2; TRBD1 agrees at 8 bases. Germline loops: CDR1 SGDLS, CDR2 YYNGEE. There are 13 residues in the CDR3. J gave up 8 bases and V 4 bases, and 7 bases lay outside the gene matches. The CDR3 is CASSPQGGVGYTF. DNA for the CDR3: TGTGCCAGCAGCCCACAGGGGGGAGTGGGCTACACCTTC. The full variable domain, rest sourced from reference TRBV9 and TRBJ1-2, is DSGVTQTPKHLITATGQRVTLRCSPRSGDLSVYWYQQSLDQGLQFLIQYYNGEERAKGNILERFSAQQFPDLHSELNLSSLELGDSALYFCASSPQGGVGYTFGSGTRLTVV.